These T cell receptor beta chains were read from a single sample in a study of siplizumab effects on memory and regulatory T cells. TCRdb's copy holds only in-frame clones and misses some; the assay was immunoSEQ multiplex PCR. The sample carries around 68,000 clones, 80% to 90% recorded once. Sample: Tregs sorted from blood. All receptors come from a human donor in good health. Each CDR3 is given with its conserved first and last residue. Each record gives: D gene, J gene, V gene, clone size, CDR3 protein, CDR3 DNA. A D gene is named only where the DNA matches it firmly. The listing skips clone size in some rows; elsewhere it reads once, few, many or a size class.

d_gene: .
j_gene: TRBJ2-1
v_gene: TRBV7-8
abundance: .
CDR3aa: CASSPTGRSSYNEQFF
CDR3nt: TGTGCCAGCAGCCCCACGGGCAGGAGCTCCTACAATGAGCAGTTCTTC

d_gene: TRBD1
j_gene: TRBJ2-2
v_gene: TRBV18
abundance: .
CDR3aa: CASSEGAWLFF
CDR3nt: TGTGCCAGCTCAGAGGGGGCATGGCTGTTTTTT

d_gene: .
j_gene: TRBJ1-3
v_gene: TRBV30
abundance: .
CDR3aa: CAWSFRLMFSGNTIYF
CDR3nt: TGTGCCTGGAGTTTTCGACTGATGTTCTCTGGAAACACCATATATTTT

d_gene: TRBD2
j_gene: TRBJ2-1
v_gene: TRBV10-2
abundance: .
CDR3aa: CASSDRRLAGYNEQFF
CDR3nt: TGCGCCAGCAGTGACCGGCGGCTAGCGGGTTACAATGAGCAGTTCTTC

d_gene: TRBD1
j_gene: TRBJ1-2
v_gene: TRBV10-3
abundance: .
CDR3aa: CAISDDRGAYGYTF
CDR3nt: TGTGCCATCAGTGATGACAGGGGCGCCTATGGCTACACCTTC

d_gene: .
j_gene: TRBJ2-7
v_gene: TRBV4-2
abundance: few
CDR3aa: CASSHGRESWSYEQYF
CDR3nt: TGTGCCAGCAGCCATGGCCGGGAATCGTGGTCCTACGAGCAGTACTTC

d_gene: .
j_gene: TRBJ1-5
v_gene: TRBV6-7
abundance: .
CDR3aa: CASSRTDNQPQHF
CDR3nt: TGTGCCAGCAGTCGGACGGATAATCAGCCCCAGCATTTT

d_gene: TRBD1
j_gene: TRBJ1-4
v_gene: TRBV28
abundance: .
CDR3aa: CASSRDRGGRKLFF
CDR3nt: TGTGCCAGCAGCCGGGACAGGGGAGGACGGAAACTGTTTTTT

d_gene: .
j_gene: TRBJ2-2
v_gene: TRBV5-1
abundance: .
CDR3aa: CASSLESFGHGELFF
CDR3nt: TGCGCCAGCAGCTTGGAGAGTTTCGGGCACGGGGAGCTGTTTTTT

d_gene: TRBD1
j_gene: TRBJ2-2
v_gene: TRBV28
abundance: .
CDR3aa: CASSPLGTALTGELFF
CDR3nt: TGTGCCAGCAGTCCCTTAGGGACAGCTCTCACCGGGGAGCTGTTTTTT

d_gene: TRBD1
j_gene: TRBJ2-1
v_gene: TRBV6-1
abundance: .
CDR3aa: CASGQGANEQFF
CDR3nt: TGTGCCAGCGGCCAGGGGGCAAATGAGCAGTTCTTC

d_gene: TRBD2
j_gene: TRBJ2-3
v_gene: TRBV5-6
abundance: .
CDR3aa: CASSLLSGRRTDTQYF
CDR3nt: TGTGCCAGCAGCTTGCTTAGCGGGAGGCGTACAGATACGCAGTATTTT

d_gene: TRBD2
j_gene: TRBJ2-2
v_gene: TRBV5-1
abundance: once
CDR3aa: CASSRHFSGTTNTGELFF
CDR3nt: TGCGCCAGCAGTCGTCACTTCTCCGGGACTACGAACACCGGGGAGCTGTTTTTT

d_gene: .
j_gene: TRBJ2-3
v_gene: TRBV9
abundance: .
CDR3aa: CASSVGLRAGGTDTQYF
CDR3nt: TGTGCCAGCAGCGTTGGCTTAAGGGCCGGGGGCACAGATACGCAGTATTTT

d_gene: TRBD1
j_gene: TRBJ2-3
v_gene: TRBV7-3
abundance: .
CDR3aa: CASSRTGGTDTQYF
CDR3nt: TGTGCCAGCAGCCGGACAGGGGGCACAGATACGCAGTATTTT

d_gene: .
j_gene: TRBJ2-3
v_gene: TRBV29-1
abundance: .
CDR3aa: CSVEDRKGGTDTQYF
CDR3nt: TGCAGCGTTGAAGATCGGAAAGGCGGCACAGATACGCAGTATTTT

d_gene: .
j_gene: TRBJ1-1
v_gene: TRBV7-9
abundance: .
CDR3aa: CASSPTLNTEAFF
CDR3nt: TGTGCCAGCAGCCCAACATTAAACACTGAAGCTTTCTTT

d_gene: .
j_gene: TRBJ2-3
v_gene: TRBV28
abundance: .
CDR3aa: CASSLAGTDTQYF
CDR3nt: TGTGCCAGCAGTTTAGCGGGCACAGATACGCAGTATTTT

d_gene: .
j_gene: TRBJ1-3
v_gene: TRBV9
abundance: .
CDR3aa: CASSVVGGSGNTIYF
CDR3nt: TGTGCCAGCAGCGTTGTAGGGGGCTCTGGAAACACCATATATTTT

d_gene: .
j_gene: TRBJ2-1
v_gene: TRBV6-1
abundance: .
CDR3aa: CASNEMGYHNEQFF
CDR3nt: TGTGCCAGCAATGAAATGGGCTATCACAATGAGCAGTTCTTC